This T cell receptor beta chain came from a study of response to subunit inactivated influenza vaccine. Study-level findings and limits: Seasonal influenza vaccination, on each occasion, was suggested by the authors to recruit few new T cells.

Germline lookup yields CDR1 DFQATT and CDR2 SNEGSKA (reference sequence). V was pared by 2 bases and J by 8 bases, with 10 bases between. This CDR3 has 12 residues. Regarding this clonotype: Antigen specificity is unknown.

A single record per CDR3 protein comes from TCRdb applying MiXCR to the RT-PCR reads. The repertoire holds 300,000 to 350,000 distinct CDR3 sequences, with over 20% as singletons. The sequenced sample was PBMCs from blood, obtained less than 22 months after vaccination. This TCR was sampled from a man between 50 and 69 years old who received an inactivated influenza vaccine. J is TRBJ2-1 and V is TRBV20-1; a possible D gene is TRBD2 (6 bases). The DNA of the CDR3 is TGCAGTGCTAGAAAAAGACTAGATGAGCAGTTCTTC. This sequence encodes CSARKRLDEQFF.